The 6 T cell receptor beta chains given below trace back to one sample, sequenced in a study of response to subunit inactivated influenza vaccine. TCRdb redid the calling of the RT-PCR reads with MiXCR, one entry per CDR3 protein. The sample carries roughly 500,000 distinct CDR3 sequences, under 30% recorded once. These same records also appear under a second study, on T cells expressing NK-cell markers. That paper adds: Production of TCR beta cDNA relied on 5'RACE template switching with UMIs.

Material: CD4+ T cells sorted from PBMCs, obtained 11 to 12 days after vaccination. The receptors shown here come from a man aged 45-65 years who received an inactivated influenza vaccine.

The chain joins TRBV9 to TRBJ1-1; D gene uncertain. V was pared by 0 bases and J by 0 bases, with 9 bases between. The CDR3 runs 15 residues. In germline, CDR1 is SGDLS, CDR2 YYNGEE. CDR3 nucleotides: TGTGCCAGCAGCGTAGGTGGACTGATGAACACTGAAGCTTTCTTT. This translates into CASSVGGLMNTEAFF.

This clonotype was seen more than once but under ten times. CDR3: CATGAGLSNEQFF. The CDR3 region has the DNA TGTGCCACCGGGGCAGGACTTTCCAATGAGCAGTTCTTC. This rearrangement joins TRBV10-3 to TRBJ2-1; D possibly uses TRBD1 or TRBD2 (5 bases each). The CDR3 covers 13 residues. Trimming removed 10 bases at V and 6 bases at J, with 16 bases between. The V gene's germline CDR1 is ENHRY and CDR2 SYGVKD.

CDR3 amino acids: CASSLAGRENIQYF. The CDR3 bases are TGTGCCAGCAGTTTAGCGGGCAGAGAAAACATTCAGTACTTC. V and J are TRBV12-3 or TRBV12-4 and TRBJ2-4; D is undetermined. This CDR3 region has 14 residues. Trimming cost V 0 bases and J 5 bases, with 8 bases left between them.

The V call is TRBV19, the J call TRBJ2-3; 13 bases align to TRBD2. The germline gives CDR1 LNHDA, CDR2 SQIVND (reference sequence). The V segment lost 7 bases and the J segment 6 bases; nucleotides outside the gene matches: 7. The CDR3 extends over 15 amino acids. The CDR3 DNA is TGTGCCAGTACTTGGACTAGCGGGAGAAGCGATACGCAGTATTTT. Its translation: CASTWTSGRSDTQYF.

This clonotype was detected a few times. This chain joins TRBV28 and TRBJ2-7; 13 nucleotides match TRBD2. CDR1 and CDR2 (germline): MDHEN, SYDVKM. The ends lost 5 bases at V and 3 bases at J; junction bases unmatched: 4. This CDR3 comprises 15 residues. CDR3 in amino acids: CASSLLAGGFYEQYF. Here the CDR3 DNA reads TGTGCCAGCAGTCTACTAGCGGGGGGGTTCTACGAGCAGTACTTC.

Details on this clonotype: The junction departs from germline at one end; a sequencing error may be responsible. The V gene is TRBV20-1, the J gene TRBJ2-2; 7 nucleotides align to TRBD1. This CDR3 is 16 amino acids long. Germline CDR1 reads DFQATT; CDR2 reads SNEGSKA (reference sequence). For the CDR3, the DNA is TGCAGTGCTAGAGATACCGGACAGGCGAACACCGGGGACCTGTTTTTT. It translates to CSARDTGQANTGDLFF.